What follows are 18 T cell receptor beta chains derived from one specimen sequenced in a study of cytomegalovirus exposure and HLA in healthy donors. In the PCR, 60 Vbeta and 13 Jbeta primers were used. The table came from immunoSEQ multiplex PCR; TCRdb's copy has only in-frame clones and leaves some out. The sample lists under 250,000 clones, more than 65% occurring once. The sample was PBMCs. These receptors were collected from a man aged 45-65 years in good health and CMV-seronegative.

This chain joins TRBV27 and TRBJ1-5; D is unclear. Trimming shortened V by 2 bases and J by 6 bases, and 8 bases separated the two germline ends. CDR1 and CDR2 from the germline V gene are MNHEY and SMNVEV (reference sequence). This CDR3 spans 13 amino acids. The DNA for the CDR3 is TGTGCCAGCAGTTTAGGGGAGGCTCAGCCCCAGCATTTT. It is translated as CASSLGEAQPQHF.

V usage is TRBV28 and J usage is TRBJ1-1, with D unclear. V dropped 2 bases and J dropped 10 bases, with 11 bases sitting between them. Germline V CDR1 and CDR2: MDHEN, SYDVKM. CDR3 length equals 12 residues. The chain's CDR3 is CASSLRGSSAFF. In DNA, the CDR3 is TGTGCCAGCAGTTTAAGAGGGAGCTCAGCTTTCTTT.

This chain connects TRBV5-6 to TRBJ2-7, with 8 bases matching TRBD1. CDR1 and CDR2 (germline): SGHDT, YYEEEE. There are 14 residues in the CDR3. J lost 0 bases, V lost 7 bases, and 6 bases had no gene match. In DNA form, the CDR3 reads TGTGCCAGCCGACGGACAGGGAGCTCCTACGAGCAGTACTTC. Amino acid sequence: CASRRTGSSYEQYF.

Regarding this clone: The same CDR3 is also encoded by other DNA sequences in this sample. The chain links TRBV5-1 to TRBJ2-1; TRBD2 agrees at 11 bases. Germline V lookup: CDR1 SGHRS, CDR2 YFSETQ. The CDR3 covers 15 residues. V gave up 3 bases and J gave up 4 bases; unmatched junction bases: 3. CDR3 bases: TGCGCCAGCAGCTCCGGGACTAGCGGTTACAATGAGCAGTTCTTC. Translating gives CASSSGTSGYNEQFF.

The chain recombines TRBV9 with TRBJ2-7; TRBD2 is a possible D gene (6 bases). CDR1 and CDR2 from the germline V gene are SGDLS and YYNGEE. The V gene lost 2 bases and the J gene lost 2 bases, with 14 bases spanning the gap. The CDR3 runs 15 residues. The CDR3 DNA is TGTGCCAGCAGCGTTACCGGGACTGAGACCTACGAGCAGTACTTC. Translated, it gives CASSVTGTETYEQYF. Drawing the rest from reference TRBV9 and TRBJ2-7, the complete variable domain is DSGVTQTPKHLITATGQRVTLRCSPRSGDLSVYWYQQSLDQGLQFLIQYYNGEERAKGNILERFSAQQFPDLHSELNLSSLELGDSALYFCASSVTGTETYEQYFGPGTRLTVT.

In nucleotides, the CDR3 is TGTGCCAGCTCCTCCCGTAGCGGGACCAACACCGGGGAGCTGTTTTTT. Protein sequence: CASSSRSGTNTGELFF. The chain carries TRBV18 and TRBJ2-2; 8 nucleotides line up with TRBD2. Germline V gene data show CDR1 as KGHSH and CDR2 as LQKENI. CDR3 length: 16 amino acids. V was clipped by 6 bases and J by 2 bases; unmatched bases: 8.

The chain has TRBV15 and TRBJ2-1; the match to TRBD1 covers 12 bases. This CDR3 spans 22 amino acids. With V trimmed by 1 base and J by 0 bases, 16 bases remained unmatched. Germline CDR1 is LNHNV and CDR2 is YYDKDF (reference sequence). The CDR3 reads CATSRGLREGQGAISSYNEQFF. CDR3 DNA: TGTGCCACCAGCAGAGGGTTAAGGGAGGGACAGGGGGCGATTAGCTCCTACAATGAGCAGTTCTTC.

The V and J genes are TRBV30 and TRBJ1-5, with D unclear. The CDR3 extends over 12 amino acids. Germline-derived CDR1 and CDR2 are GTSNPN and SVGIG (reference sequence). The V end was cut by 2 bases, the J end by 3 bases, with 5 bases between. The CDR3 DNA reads TGTGCCTGGAGTCGGGACAATCAGCCCCAGCATTTT. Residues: CAWSRDNQPQHF.

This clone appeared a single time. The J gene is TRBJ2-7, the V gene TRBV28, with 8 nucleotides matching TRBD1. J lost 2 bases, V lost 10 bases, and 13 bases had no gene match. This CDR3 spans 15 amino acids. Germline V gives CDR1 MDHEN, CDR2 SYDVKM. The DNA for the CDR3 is TGTGCCACTCTGGGGGGAGGACAGGGAACCTACGAGCAGTACTTC. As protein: CATLGGGQGTYEQYF.

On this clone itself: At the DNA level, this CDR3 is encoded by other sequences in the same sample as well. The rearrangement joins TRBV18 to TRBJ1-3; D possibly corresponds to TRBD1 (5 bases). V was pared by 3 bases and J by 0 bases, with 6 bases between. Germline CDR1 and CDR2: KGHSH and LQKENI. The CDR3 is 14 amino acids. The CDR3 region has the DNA TGTGCCAGCTCACCCGACAGCTCTGGAAACACCATATATTTT. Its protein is CASSPDSSGNTIYF.

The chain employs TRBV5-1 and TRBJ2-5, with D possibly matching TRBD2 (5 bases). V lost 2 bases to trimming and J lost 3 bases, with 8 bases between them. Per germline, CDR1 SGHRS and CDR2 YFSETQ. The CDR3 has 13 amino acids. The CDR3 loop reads CASSFTAEETQYF. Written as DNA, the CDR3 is TGCGCCAGCAGCTTTACAGCGGAAGAGACCCAGTACTTC.

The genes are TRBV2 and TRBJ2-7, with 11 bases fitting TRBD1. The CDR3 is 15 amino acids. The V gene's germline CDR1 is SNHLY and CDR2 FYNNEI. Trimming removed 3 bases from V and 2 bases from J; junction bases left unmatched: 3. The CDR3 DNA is TGTGCCAGCAGTGACCCGGGACAGGGGGCCTACGAGCAGTACTTC. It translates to CASSDPGQGAYEQYF.

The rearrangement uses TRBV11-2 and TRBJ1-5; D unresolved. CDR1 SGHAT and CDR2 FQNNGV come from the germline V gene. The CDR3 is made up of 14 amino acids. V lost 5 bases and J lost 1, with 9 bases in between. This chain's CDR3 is CASSPTRSNQPQHF. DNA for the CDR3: TGTGCCAGCAGCCCCACCCGGAGCAATCAGCCCCAGCATTTT.

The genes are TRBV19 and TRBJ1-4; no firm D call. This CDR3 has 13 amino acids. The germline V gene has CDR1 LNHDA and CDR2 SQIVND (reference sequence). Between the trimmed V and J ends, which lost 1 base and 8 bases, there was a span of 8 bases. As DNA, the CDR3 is TGTGCCAGTAGTATAGCTATAATGGAAAAACTGTTTTTT. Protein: CASSIAIMEKLFF.

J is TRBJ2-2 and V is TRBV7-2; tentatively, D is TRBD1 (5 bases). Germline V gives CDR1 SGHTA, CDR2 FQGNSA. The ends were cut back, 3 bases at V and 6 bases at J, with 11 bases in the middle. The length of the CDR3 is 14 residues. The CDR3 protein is CASSFPRVSGELFF. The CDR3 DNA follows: TGTGCCAGCAGCTTTCCCAGGGTGTCCGGGGAGCTGTTTTTT.

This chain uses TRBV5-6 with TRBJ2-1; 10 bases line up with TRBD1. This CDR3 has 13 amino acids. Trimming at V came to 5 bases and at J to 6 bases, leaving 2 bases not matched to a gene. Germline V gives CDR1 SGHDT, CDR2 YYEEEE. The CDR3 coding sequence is TGTGCCAGCAGGGGGACAGGGGCCAATGAGCAGTTCTTC. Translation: CASRGTGANEQFF.

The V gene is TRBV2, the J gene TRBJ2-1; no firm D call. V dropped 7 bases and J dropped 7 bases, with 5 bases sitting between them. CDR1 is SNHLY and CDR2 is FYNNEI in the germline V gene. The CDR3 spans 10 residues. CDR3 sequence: CASTQNEQFF. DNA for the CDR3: TGTGCCAGCACTCAGAATGAGCAGTTCTTC.

The CDR3 protein is CASSPKKGQGNTEAFF. DNA for the CDR3: TGTGCCAGCTCACCAAAAAAGGGACAGGGAAACACTGAAGCTTTCTTT. V and J are TRBV18 and TRBJ1-1, with 9 bases aligning to TRBD1. The CDR3 spans 16 residues. The V and J ends lost 2 bases and 2 bases, in that order; junction bases with no gene match: 6. Germline CDR1 reads KGHSH; CDR2 reads LQKENI.